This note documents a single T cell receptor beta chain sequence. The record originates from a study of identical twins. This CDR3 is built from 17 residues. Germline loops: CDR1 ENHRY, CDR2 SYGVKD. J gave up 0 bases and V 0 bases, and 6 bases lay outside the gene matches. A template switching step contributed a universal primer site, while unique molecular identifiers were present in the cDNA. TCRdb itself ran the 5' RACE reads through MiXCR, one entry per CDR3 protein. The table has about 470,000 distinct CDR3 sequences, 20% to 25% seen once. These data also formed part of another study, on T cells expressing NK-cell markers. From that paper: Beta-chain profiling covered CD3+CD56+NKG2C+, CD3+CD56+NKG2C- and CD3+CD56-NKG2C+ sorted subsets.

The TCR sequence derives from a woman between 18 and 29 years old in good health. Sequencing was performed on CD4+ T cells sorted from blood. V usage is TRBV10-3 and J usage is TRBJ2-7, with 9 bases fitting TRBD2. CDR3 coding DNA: TGTGCCATCAGTGAGTCTACTAGCGGGCGTATCTCCTACGAGCAGTACTTC. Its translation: CAISESTSGRISYEQYF.